Shown below are 26 T cell receptor beta chains from a single sample sequenced in a study of blood T cell repertoires in COVID-19. Assay: immunoSEQ multiplex PCR; the TCRdb copy retains only in-frame clones and omits some. Altogether about 140,000 clones are present, 87% being singletons, with the ten largest covering approximately 10%. Sequenced sample: PBMCs or T cells enriched from blood (not recorded which). Receptor source: a man in his 60s who had recovered from COVID-19.

The rearrangement links TRBV28 to TRBJ2-2, with D possibly TRBD2 on 6 matching bases. CDR3 length equals 18 residues. Germline loops: CDR1 MDHEN, CDR2 SYDVKM. The V and J ends lost 2 bases and 10 bases respectively, with 26 bases between them. For the CDR3, the DNA is TGTGCCAGCAGTTTAAGTTTCTTGGGTCGGGAGTCGGATACGGAGCTGTTTTTT. Encoded protein: CASSLSFLGRESDTELFF.

This clone has just a few counts. The rearrangement uses TRBV19 and TRBJ1-1; D gene uncertain. The CDR3 totals 14 residues. V lost 1 base and J lost 4, with 10 bases in between. Germline CDR1 LNHDA, CDR2 SQIVND (reference sequence). CDR3 region: CASSIGRRGTEAFF. As DNA, the CDR3 is TGTGCCAGTAGTATAGGGCGGCGGGGCACTGAAGCTTTCTTT.

This clone was recorded once. The CDR3 loop is CASSQGGGGSNQPQHF. DNA for the CDR3: TGCGCCAGCAGCCAAGGGGGTGGAGGGAGCAATCAGCCCCAGCATTTT. The chain couples TRBV4-1 to TRBJ1-5; no reliable D call. V dropped 1 base and J dropped 1 base, with 11 bases sitting between them. This CDR3 has 16 amino acids. CDR1 and CDR2 from the germline V gene are MGHRA and YSYEKL.

V usage is TRBV27 and J usage is TRBJ2-2; D is perhaps TRBD1 (5 bases). The CDR3 has 13 amino acids. Germline values: CDR1 MNHEY, CDR2 SMNVEV (reference sequence). V gave up 3 bases and J gave up 4 bases, with 6 bases separating them. The CDR3 nucleotides are TGTGCCAGCAGTTTTCAGGGCACCGGGGAGCTGTTTTTT. Translated, it gives CASSFQGTGELFF.

The chain is built from TRBV4-1 and TRBJ1-1; 8 bases match TRBD1. The CDR3 spans 19 residues. Germline values: CDR1 MGHRA, CDR2 YSYEKL. Trimming at V came to 5 bases and at J to 1 base, leaving 18 bases not matched to a gene. The CDR3 reads CASSYKTGADTAGNTEAFF. The CDR3 nucleotides are TGCGCCAGCAGCTATAAGACAGGGGCAGATACAGCGGGGAACACTGAAGCTTTCTTT.

Only one count was recorded for this clone. The chain has TRBV12-3 or TRBV12-4 and TRBJ1-2; D not certain. This CDR3 has 12 residues. Trimming pared 2 bases from V and 6 bases from J, leaving 7 bases between. The CDR3 is CASSLQWHGYTF. In DNA form, the CDR3 reads TGTGCCAGCAGTTTACAGTGGCATGGCTACACCTTC.

This clone was seen more than once but under ten times. V usage is TRBV11-3 and J usage is TRBJ1-1; 10 positions match TRBD1. The CDR3 is 15 amino acids. V gave up 4 bases and J gave up 3 bases; unmatched junction bases: 5. Germline V lookup: CDR1 SGHNT, CDR2 YENEEA. CDR3 DNA: TGTGCCAGCAGCTCAGAGGGACAGGGGTACACTGAAGCTTTCTTT. Its translation: CASSSEGQGYTEAFF.

This sequence joins TRBV27 and TRBJ2-7; 8 nucleotides match TRBD1. Germline loops: CDR1 MNHEY, CDR2 SMNVEV (reference sequence). CDR3 length equals 14 residues. V lost 1 base and J lost 6; bases outside the gene matches: 5. The CDR3 DNA reads TGTGCCAGCAGTTTATATCAGGGGGCCGGCGAGCAGTACTTC. Residues: CASSLYQGAGEQYF.

The chain couples TRBV27 to TRBJ2-5; TRBD2 matches at 8 bases. The germline V gene has CDR1 MNHEY and CDR2 SMNVEV (reference sequence). The CDR3 totals 13 residues. The V and J ends lost 5 bases and 8 bases, in that order; junction bases with no gene match: 7. CDR3 bases: TGTGCCAGCAGTGCGGGACTAGGGGTAACCCAGTACTTC. Protein product: CASSAGLGVTQYF.

The chain joins TRBV5-1 to TRBJ2-1, with 7 bases matching TRBD1. The V gene's germline CDR1 is SGHRS and CDR2 YFSETQ. Losses at the gene ends were 4 bases for V and 0 bases for J; bases not matched to a gene: 4. The CDR3 consists of 15 residues. Here the CDR3 reads CASSRDSSSYNEQFF. Written as DNA, the CDR3 is TGCGCCAGCAGCAGGGACAGTTCCTCCTACAATGAGCAGTTCTTC.

V usage is TRBV9 and J usage is TRBJ2-1; 8 bases align to TRBD2. J gave up 0 bases and V 4 bases, and 12 bases lay outside the gene matches. This CDR3 region has 18 residues. Germline CDR1 and CDR2: SGDLS and YYNGEE. CDR3 nucleotide sequence: TGTGCCAGCAGCAGGAGGTTGAATAGCGGGAACTCCTACAATGAGCAGTTCTTC. Protein: CASSRRLNSGNSYNEQFF. Full variable domain (missing parts from reference TRBV9 and TRBJ2-1): DSGVTQTPKHLITATGQRVTLRCSPRSGDLSVYWYQQSLDQGLQFLIQYYNGEERAKGNILERFSAQQFPDLHSELNLSSLELGDSALYFCASSRRLNSGNSYNEQFFGPGTRLTVL.

This chain links TRBV18 with TRBJ2-2, with a weak D call TRBD1 (6 bases). CDR1 is KGHSH, CDR2 LQKENI, per germline. CDR3 length equals 13 residues. The V and J ends lost 4 bases and 4 bases respectively, with 7 bases between them. The CDR3 coding sequence is TGTGCCAGCTCACAGGGGGTCACCGGGGAGCTGTTTTTT. Protein product: CASSQGVTGELFF.

The gene calls are TRBV10-1 and TRBJ1-5; the D gene is possibly TRBD1 (6 bases). Germline-derived CDR1 and CDR2 are WNHNN and SYGVQD (reference sequence). This CDR3 is built from 15 residues. Trimming shortened V by 6 bases and J by 0 bases, and 12 bases separated the two germline ends. The DNA of the CDR3 is TGCGCCAGCAGGCGGACAGCTCATAGCAATCAGCCCCAGCATTTT. It is translated as CASRRTAHSNQPQHF.

The genes are TRBV28 and TRBJ1-4; D is perhaps TRBD1 (6 bases). The CDR3 extends over 14 amino acids. The V and J ends lost 6 bases and 8 bases respectively, with 16 bases between them. Germline CDR1 and CDR2: MDHEN and SYDVKM. The DNA for the CDR3 is TGTGCCAGCAGCTCCCAGTGGGGGCGAGAAAAACTGTTTTTT. Protein: CASSSQWGREKLFF.

The rearrangement uses TRBV7-9 and TRBJ1-6; D is uncertain. V was pared by 5 bases and J by 0 bases, with 8 bases between. The germline V gene encodes CDR1 SEHNR and CDR2 FQNEAQ (reference sequence). CDR3 length: 15 residues. Written as DNA, the CDR3 is TGTGCCAGCAGCCCCAGAAGCTCCTATAATTCACCCCTCCACTTT. This translates into CASSPRSSYNSPLHF. Full variable domain (missing parts from reference TRBV7-9 and TRBJ1-6): DTGVSQNPRHKITKRGQNVTFRCDPISEHNRLYWYRQTLGQGPEFLTYFQNEAQLEKSRLLSDRFSAERPKGSFSTLEIQRTEQGDSAMYLCASSPRSSYNSPLHFGNGTRLTVT.

V and J are TRBV5-5 and TRBJ1-3; D unresolved. Trimming removed 0 bases at V and 0 bases at J, with 7 bases between. The CDR3 length is 15 residues. Germline loops: CDR1 SGHKS, CDR2 YYEKEE (reference sequence). The CDR3 DNA is TGTGCCAGCAGCTTGGATAGTCACTCTGGAAACACCATATATTTT. Protein: CASSLDSHSGNTIYF.

V gene TRBV2 combines with J gene TRBJ1-4; possible D gene TRBD1, 6 bases. The CDR3 has 13 residues. V lost 4 bases, J lost 7 bases, and 10 bases lay in between. Germline V gene sequence: CDR1 SNHLY, CDR2 FYNNEI. CDR3 coding DNA: TGTGCCAGCAGTGGAGCCAGGGGTGAAAAACTGTTTTTT. This codes for CASSGARGEKLFF.

This clone has just one count. This chain connects TRBV11-2 to TRBJ2-1, with D perhaps matching TRBD1 (5 bases). The V end was cut by 3 bases, the J end by 3 bases, with 6 bases between. The CDR3 covers 13 residues. The germline CDR1 and CDR2 sequences are SGHAT and FQNNGV. The CDR3: CASSFRGYNEQFF. The CDR3 DNA is TGTGCCAGCAGCTTTAGGGGCTACAATGAGCAGTTCTTC.

The V call is TRBV3-1 (or the pseudogene TRBV3-2), the J call TRBJ1-2, with D tentatively TRBD1 (5 bases). V gave up 0 bases and J gave up 4 bases, with 15 bases separating them. Germline V gene data show CDR1 as LGHDT and CDR2 as YNNKEL (reference sequence). The CDR3 sequence is 16 residues long. The CDR3 coding sequence is TGTGCCAGCAGCCAAGACCAAGACCTTGGGGCCTATGGCTACACCTTC. Its translation is CASSQDQDLGAYGYTF.

The genes are TRBV5-5 and TRBJ1-5; D perhaps matches TRBD1 (6 bases). The ends were cut back, 2 bases at V and 5 bases at J, with 20 bases in the middle. The CDR3 totals 17 residues. Germline lookup yields CDR1 SGHKS and CDR2 YYEKEE (reference sequence). CDR3: CASSLVFPGGGDQPQHF. In nucleotides, the CDR3 is TGTGCCAGCAGCTTAGTGTTCCCGGGGGGGGGCGATCAGCCCCAGCATTTT.

The V gene is TRBV29-1, the J gene TRBJ2-7; TRBD2 aligns across 7 bases. Germline V gives CDR1 SQVTM, CDR2 ANQGSEA. V shed 4 bases and J 3 bases; nucleotides not matched to a gene: 9. The CDR3 sequence is 14 residues long. As DNA, the CDR3 is TGCAGCGTTGTTGGGGGGGACGGTCGCTACGAGCAGTACTTC. This encodes CSVVGGDGRYEQYF.

J is TRBJ2-7 and V is TRBV4-1; maybe TRBD2 (7 bases). CDR1 MGHRA and CDR2 YSYEKL come from the germline V gene. Trimming pared 0 bases from V and 4 bases from J, leaving 16 bases between. This CDR3 spans 16 amino acids. The CDR3 spells CASSQDWGLADYEQYF. CDR3 DNA: TGCGCCAGCAGCCAAGATTGGGGGCTAGCGGATTACGAGCAGTACTTC.

This clone was detected only a few times. CDR3 sequence: CASSLGIFSTEAFF. The CDR3 DNA reads TGTGCCAGCAGCTTAGGTATTTTCAGCACTGAAGCTTTCTTT. The gene calls are TRBV7-8 and TRBJ1-1; no clear D gene. Germline V gene lookup returns CDR1 SGHVS and CDR2 FQNEAQ. This CDR3 is built from 14 residues. Trimming took 1 base from V and 4 from J, leaving 10 bases between them.

The V gene is TRBV30, the J gene TRBJ1-2; D is unresolved. The CDR3 contains 14 residues. The germline gives CDR1 GTSNPN, CDR2 SVGIG (reference sequence). The V and J ends lost 4 bases and 2 bases respectively, with 14 bases between them. The CDR3 coding sequence is TGTGCCTGGATGACTTCTCGTACCAACTATGGCTACACCTTC. Its protein product is CAWMTSRTNYGYTF.

The J gene is TRBJ1-2, the V gene TRBV28; 7 bases line up with TRBD1. The CDR3 runs to 13 residues. CDR1 and CDR2 from the germline V gene are MDHEN and SYDVKM. J was trimmed by 5 bases and V by 8 bases; bases with no gene match: 8. CDR3 in DNA: TGTGCCAGCGGAAGGGGCAGGGGGTATGGCTACACCTTC. Translation gives CASGRGRGYGYTF.

This clone was detected only once. The chain recombines TRBV5-1 with TRBJ2-3; D is uncertain. Trimming took off 0 bases at V and 0 bases at J, with 8 bases between the two ends. Germline loops: CDR1 SGHRS, CDR2 YFSETQ. This CDR3 contains 15 residues. This chain's CDR3 is CASSLGAPSTDTQYF. The CDR3 DNA sequence: TGCGCCAGCAGCTTGGGGGCCCCTAGCACAGATACGCAGTATTTT. Full variable domain (rest looked up from reference TRBV5-1 and TRBJ2-3): KAGVTQTPRYLIKTRGQQVTLSCSPISGHRSVSWYQQTPGQGLQFLFEYFSETQRNKGNFPGRFSGRQFSNSRSEMNVSTLELGDSALYLCASSLGAPSTDTQYFGPGTRLTVL.